This paragraph covers one T cell receptor (beta chain) sequence. Its matching antigen is unknown. Genomic DNA templated the TCR beta VDJ and CDR3 profiling. A single record per CDR3 protein comes from TCRdb applying MiXCR to the reads. The table has more than 150,000 distinct CDR3 sequences, roughly 50% seen once. This entry comes from a study of CD8+CD57+ T cells in acquired aplastic anemia. Sequenced patients had shown CD8+CD57+ cell expansion by flow cytometry. Untreated patients provided the blood samples, with no therapy given before sampling. Study findings and constraints: Patients and controls shared roughly 30 CD8+ CDR3 sequences, which appeared highly expressed in patients and within their immunodominant clones.

Sequencing was done on a sample of sorted CD4+, CD8+, or CD8+CD57+ T cells (not recorded which) from PBMCs. The receptor's source is a human donor with aplastic anemia.

The CDR3 here is CASSLEGGGPTDTQYF. The CDR3 DNA is TGTGCCAGCAGCTTGGAAGGGGGAGGGCCTACAGATACGCAGTATTTT. This chain links TRBV7-6 with TRBJ2-3; a possible D gene is TRBD2 (7 bases). The V end was cut by 3 bases, the J end by 3 bases, with 16 bases between. The CDR3 runs 16 residues. Germline CDR1 SGHVS, CDR2 FNYEAQ.